This T cell receptor (beta chain) was found in a study of T-cell memory formation after mild COVID-19 (dated by TCRdb to 2020 to 2023). Background on the whole study: Most TCR sequence clusters were specific to one of the two donors. In two donors, T-cell clones that expanded and contracted after mild COVID-19 were followed by sequencing TCRalpha and TCRbeta repertoires longitudinally. The cohort was made up of two young adult volunteers, one female and one male, who were previously healthy.

The sequencer listed for this sample is Illumina NovaSeq 6000. TCRalpha and TCRbeta cDNA libraries were built by 5'RACE with constant-segment primers, adding sample barcodes and unique molecular identifiers. Trizol reagent was used to extract RNA from every sample. Libraries were amplified in two PCR steps, with a second sample barcode and Illumina TruSeq adapters added in the second step. Libraries were sequenced on an Illumina NovaSeq with 2 x 150 bp paired-end reads. The paper's data handling went like this. Reads were demultiplexed and collapsed into UMI-guided consensus sequences with migec v1.2.7. Using mixcr v2.1.11, UMI consensuses were aligned to TRA and TRB V and J templates and then assembled into clonotypes. Clonotypes were classified as expanded or contracted when called significant by both edgeR and NoisET, with noise models trained on biological replicates. For edgeR calls, the thresholds were a false discovery rate-adjusted p below 0.01 and a log2 fold-change of 1. As an exploratory analysis of dynamics, max-normalized trajectories of the 1000 most abundant clonotypes were examined with PCA combined with hierarchical clustering. Separately sequenced CD4+ and CD8+ repertoires were used to assign a CD4 or CD8 phenotype to each responding clone. TCRdb reanalyzed the raw reads on its own, using fastp at Q25 for trimming and MiXCR for clone calling, and kept in-frame beta chains. Every distinct CDR3 protein forms one entry, paired with its most common genes and DNA. The V and J calls, along with clone size, are taken from TCRdb and not from the paper's own processing. Present in this sample are around 390,000 distinct CDR3 sequences, about 17% of which were seen just once. The ten largest clones add up to roughly 21% of the sample.

Ficoll-Paque density gradient centrifugation was used to isolate PBMCs. Turning to this clonotype: Its recognized antigen is unknown. A junction end diverges from the germline sequence, so it may reflect a read error.

The paper's findings and limits, for the study overall: From day 15 to 85, contracting clones showed balanced CD4/CD8 phenotypes, whereas a second wave of clones that expanded from day 15 to 37 leaned towards CD4+. Contracting CD4+ clones were located mainly in the CM and EM memory subsets, whereas CD8+ clones were found to be enriched in EMRA. The second-wave clones that peaked on day 37 were not confirmed to be SARS-CoV-2 specific. The study covered only two mild cases, and larger cohorts including severe cases with pre-infection samples were considered necessary. Some responding clones were detected in pre-infection memory, which suggested that pre-existing cross-reactive memory T cells had joined the SARS-CoV-2 response.

The germline V gene specifies SGHRS as CDR1 and YFSETQ as CDR2. There are 14 amino acids in the CDR3, from cysteine to phenylalanine inclusive. Only CDR3 DNA remains: 42 bases, in frame from the first base. Here the chain combines TRBV5-1 and TRBJ2-7; 7 central bases correspond to TRBD1. This TCR derives from a man between 18 and 35 years old who had mild COVID-19 (a few samples of this study predate the infection). The sample titles of this study are shuffled in the database, so cell type and time point are left out; the donor was told from shared clones. The sequencing sample was made of PBMCs or a T cell subset sorted from them (not recorded which). CDR3 reads: CASSLGQRTYEQYF. The nucleotide sequence is given as TGCGCCAGCAGTTTGGGACAGAGAACATACGAGCAGTACTTC.